Each of the 7 T cell receptor beta chains below was sequenced from the same sample in a study of blood T cell repertoires in COVID-19. Method: immunoSEQ multiplex PCR; TCRdb's copy keeps in-frame clones and lacks some. The sample lists roughly 230,000 clones; 80% to 85% were seen once. The sample taken for sequencing was peripheral blood. Every receptor here comes from a man aged 50 to 59 with active or convalescent COVID-19.

V and J are TRBV19 and TRBJ2-1, with 10 bases fitting TRBD2. V shed 4 bases, J shed 8 bases, and the junction held 11 bases outside the gene matches. The CDR3 extends over 16 amino acids. Germline CDR1 is LNHDA and CDR2 is SQIVND (reference sequence). CDR3 region: CASSTDPQRGGHEQFF. As DNA, the CDR3 is TGTGCCAGTAGTACCGATCCTCAGCGGGGGGGCCATGAGCAGTTCTTC.

The chain uses TRBV28 and TRBJ1-2; D remains unclear. This CDR3 is 14 amino acids long. Trimming removed 6 bases at V and 4 bases at J, with 15 bases between. Germline CDR1 is MDHEN and CDR2 is SYDVKM. CDR3 sequence: CASRLTPPGYGYTF. CDR3 in DNA: TGTGCCAGCAGATTGACCCCTCCGGGCTATGGCTACACCTTC.

The V call is TRBV12-5, the J call TRBJ1-5; tentative D call: TRBD1 (6 bases). There are 18 residues in the CDR3. Trimming took off 1 base at V and 4 bases at J, with 20 bases between the two ends. Germline V gene lookup returns CDR1 LGHNT and CDR2 FRNRAP. The CDR3, as DNA: TGTGCTAGTGGTTTGGGGCCAAAGGGGGGGTTTAAGAATCAGCCCCAGCATTTT. Amino acid sequence: CASGLGPKGGFKNQPQHF.

This chain's CDR3 is CASSSGTSGFQVLTF. The DNA for the CDR3 is TGTGCCAGCAGCAGTGGGACTAGCGGGTTCCAGGTCCTGACTTTC. The chain couples TRBV7-9 to TRBJ2-6; 12 bases line up with TRBD2. The germline CDR1 and CDR2 sequences are SEHNR and FQNEAQ (reference sequence). The CDR3 extends over 15 amino acids. J lost 13 bases, V lost 5 bases, and 9 bases had no gene match.

This chain links TRBV3-1 (or the pseudogene TRBV3-2) with TRBJ2-7; 7 bases map to TRBD1. This CDR3 has 14 residues. The germline CDR1 and CDR2 sequences are LGHDT and YNNKEL (reference sequence). J lost 2 bases, V lost 1 base, and 2 bases had no gene match. The CDR3, as DNA: TGTGCCAGCAGCCAAGGAACAGGGGCCTACGAGCAGTACTTC. Its translation: CASSQGTGAYEQYF.

The chain joins TRBV9 to TRBJ2-7; D gene unclear. The V gene lost 0 bases and the J gene lost 0 bases, with 7 bases spanning the gap. Germline CDR1 is SGDLS and CDR2 is YYNGEE. The CDR3 length is 14 residues. The CDR3 sequence is CASSVGALSYEQYF. The CDR3 DNA reads as TGTGCCAGCAGCGTAGGGGCACTCTCCTACGAGCAGTACTTC.

V usage is TRBV9 and J usage is TRBJ1-3; 7 bases fit TRBD1. V lost 2 bases to trimming and J lost 0 bases; unmatched junction nucleotides: 2. CDR1 and CDR2 (germline): SGDLS, YYNGEE. This CDR3 has 15 amino acids. CDR3 in amino acids: CASSVTGDSGNTIYF. Written as DNA, the CDR3 is TGTGCCAGCAGCGTTACAGGGGACTCTGGAAACACCATATATTTT.